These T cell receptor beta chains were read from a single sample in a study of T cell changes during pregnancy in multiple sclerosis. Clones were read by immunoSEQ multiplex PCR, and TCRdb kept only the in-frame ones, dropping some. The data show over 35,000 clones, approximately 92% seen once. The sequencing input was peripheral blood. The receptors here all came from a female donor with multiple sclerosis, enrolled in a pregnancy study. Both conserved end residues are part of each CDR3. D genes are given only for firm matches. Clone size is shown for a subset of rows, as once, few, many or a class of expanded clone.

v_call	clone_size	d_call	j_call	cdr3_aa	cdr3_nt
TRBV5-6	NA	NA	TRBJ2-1	CASNTGESSYNEQFF	TGTGCCAGCAACACGGGCGAGAGCTCCTACAATGAGCAGTTCTTC
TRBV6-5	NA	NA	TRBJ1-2	CASRNLYGYTF	TGTGCCAGCAGGAACCTATATGGCTACACCTTC
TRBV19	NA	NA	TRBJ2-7	CATLDTLSYEQYF	TGTGCCACCCTGGACACCTTGTCCTACGAGCAGTACTTC
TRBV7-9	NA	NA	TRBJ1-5	CASSFLGSGRNQPQHF	TGTGCCAGCAGCTTTTTGGGAAGTGGGCGCAATCAGCCCCAGCATTTT
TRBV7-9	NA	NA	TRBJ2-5	CASSLVFRERGETQYF	TGTGCCAGCAGCTTAGTTTTCCGAGAAAGAGGAGAGACCCAGTACTTC
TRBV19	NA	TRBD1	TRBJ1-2	CASSMGPGGAGYGYTF	TGTGCCAGTAGTATGGGGCCAGGGGGCGCTGGCTATGGCTACACCTTC
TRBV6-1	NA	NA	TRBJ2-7	CASSESQGRYEQYF	TGTGCCAGCAGTGAGTCCCAGGGTCGCTACGAGCAGTACTTC
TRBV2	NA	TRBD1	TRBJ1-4	CASTLDRENEKLFF	TGTGCCAGCACCCTGGACAGGGAGAATGAAAAACTGTTTTTT
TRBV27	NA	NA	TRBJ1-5	CASSLSAGQSNQPQHF	TGTGCCAGCAGTTTATCGGCAGGGCAAAGCAATCAGCCCCAGCATTTT
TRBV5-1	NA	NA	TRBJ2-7	CASLRGSYEQYF	TGCGCCAGCCTACGGGGTTCCTACGAGCAGTACTTC
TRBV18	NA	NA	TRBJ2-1	CASSPVYNEQFF	TGTGCCAGCTCACCAGTTTACAATGAGCAGTTCTTC
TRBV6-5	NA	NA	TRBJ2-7	CASSYRESWEQYF	TGTGCCAGCAGTTACCGGGAGTCTTGGGAGCAGTACTTC
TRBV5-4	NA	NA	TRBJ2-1	CASSLEVRSYNEQFF	TGTGCCAGCAGCTTGGAGGTGCGATCCTACAATGAGCAGTTCTTC
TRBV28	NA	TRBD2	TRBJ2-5	CASSPSGLADIETQYF	TGTGCCAGCAGCCCTTCGGGACTAGCGGATATAGAGACCCAGTACTTC
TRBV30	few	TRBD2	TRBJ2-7	CAWRGTSGEYEQYF	TGTGCCTGGAGGGGGACTAGCGGAGAATACGAGCAGTACTTC
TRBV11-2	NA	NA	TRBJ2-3	CASSLGQGPRSTDTQYF	TGTGCCAGCAGCTTAGGCCAGGGACCCCGTTCCACAGATACGCAGTATTTT
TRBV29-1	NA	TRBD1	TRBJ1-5	CSVGTGGNQPQHF	TGCAGCGTCGGGACAGGGGGCAATCAGCCCCAGCATTTT
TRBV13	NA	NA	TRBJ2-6	CASSFSPKGGGSGANVLTF	TGTGCCAGCAGCTTCTCTCCCAAGGGAGGTGGATCTGGGGCCAACGTCCTGACTTTC
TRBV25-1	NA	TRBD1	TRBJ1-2	CASSEGTGNYGYTF	TGTGCCAGCAGTGAAGGGACAGGGAACTATGGCTACACCTTC
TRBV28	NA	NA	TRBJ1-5	CASSDLQGTQPQHF	TGTGCCAGCAGTGATCTCCAGGGGACTCAGCCCCAGCATTTT
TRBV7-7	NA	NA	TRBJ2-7	CASPTGAFYEQYF	TGTGCCAGCCCGACAGGAGCCTTCTACGAGCAGTACTTC
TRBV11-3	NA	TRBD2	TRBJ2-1	CASSLAPSGRLNEQFF	TGTGCCAGCAGCTTAGCCCCTAGCGGGAGACTGAATGAGCAGTTCTTC
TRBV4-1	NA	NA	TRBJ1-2	CASSQGTDTLYGYTF	TGCGCCAGCAGCCAAGGGACAGACACGCTCTATGGCTACACCTTC
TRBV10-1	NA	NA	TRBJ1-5	CASRPGFWGLYSNQPQHF	TGCGCCAGCAGACCCGGATTCTGGGGGCTTTATAGCAATCAGCCCCAGCATTTT
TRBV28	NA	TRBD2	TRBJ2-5	CASSLVLAGETQYF	TGTGCCAGCAGTTTAGTCCTAGCGGGAGAGACCCAGTACTTC
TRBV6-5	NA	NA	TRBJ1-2	CASSSYAGNYGYTF	TGTGCCAGCAGTTCCTATGCGGGGAACTATGGCTACACCTTC
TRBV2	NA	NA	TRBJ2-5	CASSEANGKTQYF	TGTGCCAGCAGTGAGGCAAATGGGAAGACCCAGTACTTC
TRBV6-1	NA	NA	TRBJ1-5	CASSQTRTGQPQHF	TGTGCCAGCAGTCAAACACGGACGGGCCAGCCCCAGCATTTT
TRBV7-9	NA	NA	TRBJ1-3	CASSLNTGNTIYF	TGTGCCAGCAGCTTAAATACTGGAAACACCATATATTTT
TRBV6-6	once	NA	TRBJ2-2	CASSYWENGELFF	TGTGCCAGCAGTTATTGGGAAAACGGGGAGCTGTTTTTT
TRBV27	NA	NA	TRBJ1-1	CASSAGDWGTEAFF	TGTGCCAGCAGTGCAGGGGACTGGGGCACTGAAGCTTTCTTT
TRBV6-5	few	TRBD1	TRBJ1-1	CASSLGQGGTEAFF	TGTGCCAGCAGTCTCGGACAGGGAGGGACTGAAGCTTTCTTT
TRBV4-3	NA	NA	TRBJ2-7	CASSQEEGAGSYEQYF	TGCGCCAGCAGCCAAGAGGAGGGGGCCGGCTCCTACGAGCAGTACTTC
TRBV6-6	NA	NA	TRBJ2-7	CASSYSRGNEQYF	TGTGCCAGCAGTTACTCTCGAGGGAACGAGCAGTACTTC
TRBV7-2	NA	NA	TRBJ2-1	CASSLGGGDEQFF	TGTGCCAGCAGCTTAGGAGGGGGGGATGAGCAGTTCTTC
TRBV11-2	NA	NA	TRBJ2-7	CASIHGPEGGRDEQYF	TGTGCCAGCATTCACGGCCCAGAGGGGGGCAGGGACGAGCAGTACTTC
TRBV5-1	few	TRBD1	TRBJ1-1	CASSRGRGQGNLNTEAFF	TGCGCCAGCAGCCGGGGGAGGGGACAGGGGAATTTGAACACTGAAGCTTTCTTT
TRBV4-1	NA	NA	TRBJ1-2	CASSQEWADSISQRGYTF	TGCGCCAGCAGCCAAGAGTGGGCAGACAGTATCTCTCAAAGGGGCTACACCTTC
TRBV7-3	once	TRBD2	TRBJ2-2	CASSRAAGLAVPLNTGELFF	TGTGCCAGCAGCCGAGCCGCGGGACTAGCGGTTCCTTTGAACACCGGGGAGCTGTTTTTT
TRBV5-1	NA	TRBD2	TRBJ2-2	CASSISGRENTGELFF	TGCGCCAGCAGCATTAGCGGGAGGGAGAACACCGGGGAGCTGTTTTTT
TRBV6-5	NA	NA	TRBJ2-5	CASSYLLSQETQYF	TGTGCCAGCAGTTACCTCTTGAGCCAAGAGACCCAGTACTTC